The following is a T cell receptor (beta chain) sequence with its context. What antigen it recognizes has not been identified. Qualities for individual bases were not recorded, and no much larger clone is one base off. CDR3 length: 13 amino acids, cysteine to phenylalanine. Of the read, only the CDR3 DNA is kept; its 39 bases are in frame from base 1. Trimming takes 5 bases from V and 2 bases from J, and the germline ends sit 12 bases apart. As encoded in the germline V gene (reference sequence), CDR1 is DFQATT while CDR2 is SNEGSKA. Peripheral blood CD8+ and CD4+ T cells from healthy donors, Susac syndrome patients and multiple sclerosis patients were profiled using high-throughput TCR beta sequencing. The healthy donors served as controls matched for age and sex. Bulk CD8+ and CD4+ T cells were purified by magnetic negative isolation, whereas CD8+ TEMRA cells were enriched by FACS. Blood was drawn into EDTA tubes, processed within 24 hours, and PBMCs were isolated by density gradient centrifugation. PBMCs destined for TCR sequencing were cryopreserved in liquid nitrogen and later thawed in a 37 °C water bath. The sorted or isolated CD4+, CD8+ and CD8+ TEMRA cells reached a purity of at least 90%.

The sample comes from a study of CD8 T cells in Susac syndrome (dated by TCRdb to 2018 to 2020). Regarding the research as a whole: Whether CD8+ T cell activation and differentiation in Susac syndrome was antigen driven was tested using repertoire sequencing. The paper's findings and limits, for the study overall: The number of individuals in the TCR sequencing and HLA analysis was recognized as being relatively small.

RNA was extracted with the RNeasy kit and roughly 0.5 to 1 ug was reverse transcribed using random hexamers. TCR beta CDR3 regions were amplified with the immunoSEQ multiplex PCR assay covering 54 Vbeta and 13 Jbeta segments. To correct PCR amplification bias, a synthetic template baseline was used for both primer optimization and computational correction. In the authors' own workflow: Reads were annotated to V, D and J genes per IMGT and analyzed with immunoSEQ Analyzer, keeping only productive sequences. Clonality was computed as one minus Shannon entropy normalized by log2 of the number of productive unique sequences. For each patient and control, public and private clones were evaluated within the 100 most prevalent clones. A clone was defined as Susac-specific if it was absent from the healthy and MS cohorts, from roughly 980 published viral clones and from other ImmuneACCESS disease sequences. In-frame beta chains were kept once TCRdb had trimmed the public reads at Q25 with fastp and called clones with MiXCR. Rows merge per CDR3 protein into single entries with the most common DNA and genes. TCRdb, not the authors, supplied the V and J calls. This sample has around 160,000 distinct CDR3 sequences in its table, and about 95% of those were observed once. The ten top clones hold over 0.12% of the sample.

The chain is made from TRBV20-1 and TRBJ1-2; the D gene cannot be resolved reliably. Sequencing was carried out using CD4+ T cells from PBMCs. The TCR sequence derives from a human donor in good health. The DNA sequence is TGCAGTGCTGGCCAGGTGGGGAACTATGGCTACACCTTC. Protein translation: CSAGQVGNYGYTF.